A selection of T cell receptor beta chains follows, all from one sample in a study of T cells in Graves' hyperthyroidism and ophthalmopathy. TCRdb re-derived calls from the multiplex PCR reads in MiXCR, one entry per CDR3 protein. The table includes around 660,000 distinct CDR3 sequences, over 40% detected once. Sequences were obtained from peripheral blood or thyroid tissue (not recorded which). The receptors stem from an adult man with Graves' disease, either hyperthyroidism or ophthalmopathy (not recorded which). Both conserved end residues are part of each CDR3. D genes are given only for firm matches. Clone size is shown for a subset of rows, as once, few, many or a class of expanded clone.

>.|TRBV2|.|TRBJ2-7
CASSEGGREEQYF
TGTGCTAGCAGTGAAGGTGGCCGGGAAGAGCAGTACTTC
>.|TRBV29-1|.|TRBJ2-7
CSVAVGQTYEQYF
TGCAGCGTTGCCGTAGGACAGACCTACGAGCAGTACTTC
>.|TRBV12-3/TRBV12-4|few|TRBJ2-5
CASTRPDNKETQYF
TGTGCCAGCACGCGGCCCGACAACAAAGAGACCCAGTACTTC
>.|TRBV25-1|many|TRBJ1-1
CASSHQAAHTEAFF
TGTGCCAGCAGCCATCAAGCAGCTCACACTGAAGCTTTCTTT
>TRBD1|TRBV29-1|many|TRBJ1-1
CSVITGATEAFF
TGCAGCGTCATAACAGGGGCCACTGAAGCTTTCTTT
>TRBD2|TRBV11-2|.|TRBJ2-5
CASTRLAGVGETQYF
TGTGCCAGCACCCGACTAGCGGGAGTTGGGGAGACCCAGTACTTC
>TRBD2|TRBV9|few|TRBJ2-2
CASSISGRDNTGELFF
TGTGCCAGCAGCATTAGCGGGAGGGACAACACCGGGGAGCTGTTTTTT
>.|TRBV11-2|.|TRBJ1-2
CASSSVRASTNYGYTF
TGTGCCAGCAGCTCGGTTAGGGCTTCCACTAACTATGGCTACACCTTC
>.|TRBV19|.|TRBJ1-5
CASSIVGGKQPQHF
TGTGCCAGTAGTATAGTGGGGGGGAAACAGCCCCAGCATTTT
>.|TRBV7-2|few|TRBJ1-1
CASTQTVVETEAFF
TGTGCCAGCACCCAAACGGTGGTAGAGACTGAAGCTTTCTTT
>.|TRBV12-3/TRBV12-4|few|TRBJ1-3
CASTVQGLSGNTIYF
TGTGCCAGCACCGTACAGGGCCTCTCTGGAAACACCATATATTTT
>.|TRBV20-1|.|TRBJ2-5
CSAWWIETQYF
TGCAGTGCCTGGTGGATAGAGACCCAGTACTTC
>.|TRBV7-3|.|TRBJ1-6
CASSWGPRALSNSPLHF
TGTGCCAGCAGCTGGGGGCCCAGGGCTTTGTCCAATTCACCCCTCCACTTT
>TRBD1|TRBV10-3|.|TRBJ1-4
CASGTGGEKLFF
TGTGCCTCCGGGACAGGGGGTGAAAAACTGTTTTTT